This T cell receptor (beta chain) was profiled in a study of blood T cell repertoires in COVID-19. As for the study in general: COVID-19 samples collected from the United States, Italy and Spain covered acute and convalescent phases. PBMCs, B-cell-depleted T cells, or T cells were the source of the cDNA or gDNA that made up the material.

CDR3 length equals 17 residues. Germline-derived CDR1 and CDR2 are SGHVS and FQNEAQ. V shed 1 base and J shed 2 bases, with 16 bases lying between them. The method was immunoSEQ multiplex PCR; TCRdb's version includes in-frame clones alone and lacks a portion of them. The sample consists of a few hundred thousand clones, roughly 85% of them appearing once. The clonotype was recovered from a woman between 18 and 29 years old with acute or convalescent COVID-19. The sequenced material came from peripheral blood. The V call is TRBV7-8, the J call TRBJ2-3, with D perhaps TRBD1 (6 bases). The CDR3 is CASSLEPRTVSTDTQYF. The CDR3, as DNA: TGTGCCAGCAGCTTAGAGCCCAGGACAGTTTCCACAGATACGCAGTATTTT. Filled out from reference TRBV7-8 and TRBJ2-3, the complete variable domain reads GAGVSQSPRYKVAKRGQDVALRCDPISGHVSLFWYQQALGQGPEFLTYFQNEAQLDKSGLPSDRFFAERPEGSVSTLKIQRTQQEDSAVYLCASSLEPRTVSTDTQYFGPGTRLTVL.